This entry lists 28 T cell receptor beta chains sequenced from one sample in a study of shared clonotypes between healthy human individuals. Profiling relied on immunoSEQ multiplex PCR, and the TCRdb table lists in-frame clones only, not all of them. The repertoire consists of around 88,000 clones, with 60% to 70% occurring once and the leading ten covering about half. The source material was memory CD8+ T cells sorted from blood. Sample subset: CD45RO+ cells pooled with CCR7-negative TemRA cells. The origin of the receptors is a man aged 30 to 45 in good health.

CDR3 residues: CASSPGQGFSDTQYF. CDR3 DNA: TGTGCCAGCAGCCCGGGACAGGGGTTTTCAGATACGCAGTATTTT. This chain links TRBV6-5 with TRBJ2-3; 10 positions agree with TRBD1. The CDR3 covers 15 residues. Germline trimming cut 6 bases from V and 4 bases from J; bases unmatched to any gene: 7. Per the germline V gene, CDR1 is MNHEY and CDR2 is SVGAGI.

This sequence joins TRBV7-9 and TRBJ2-7; 9 nucleotides align to TRBD2. Germline V gene data show CDR1 as SEHNR and CDR2 as FQNEAQ (reference sequence). J lost 4 bases, V lost 7 bases, and 5 bases had no gene match. This CDR3 has 13 amino acids. CDR3 protein: CASTSGASYEQYF. The CDR3, as DNA: TGTGCCAGCACTAGCGGGGCCTCATACGAGCAGTACTTC.

The V and J genes are TRBV5-4 and TRBJ2-5; D unclear. V lost 3 bases and J 4 bases, leaving 16 bases between the germline ends. Germline CDR1 is SGHNT and CDR2 is YYREEE (reference sequence). The CDR3 has 15 amino acids. The CDR3 DNA follows: TGTGCCAGCAGCTCCCCGACCGAAACGGCAGAGACCCAGTACTTC. It translates to CASSSPTETAETQYF.

This clone was picked up one time. This chain uses TRBV28 with TRBJ2-7; D possibly corresponds to TRBD2 (6 bases). The ends were cut back, 2 bases at V and 2 bases at J, with 7 bases in the middle. CDR3 length equals 13 residues. Germline lookup yields CDR1 MDHEN and CDR2 SYDVKM. The CDR3 DNA follows: TGTGCCAGCAGTTTACGCGGGGCCTACGAGCAGTACTTC. Amino acids: CASSLRGAYEQYF.

V usage is TRBV5-1 and J usage is TRBJ2-3; D remains unclear. The CDR3 is 13 residues long. Germline V lookup: CDR1 SGHRS, CDR2 YFSETQ. The V end was cut by 3 bases, the J end by 3 bases, with 8 bases between. Here the CDR3 reads CASSSDLTDTQYF. The CDR3 region has the DNA TGCGCCAGCAGCTCGGACCTTACAGATACGCAGTATTTT.

A word on this clone: A much larger clone lies a single base off, so this may be a read error. The chain employs TRBV6-4 and TRBJ2-3; D might be TRBD2 (6 bases). Germline V lookup: CDR1 MRHNA, CDR2 SNTAGT. CDR3 length: 14 amino acids. V dropped 4 bases and J dropped 4 bases, with 12 bases sitting between them. The CDR3 DNA reads TGTGCCAGCAGTGCCGGGAGCAGCGCAGATACGCAGTATTTT. This translates into CASSAGSSADTQYF.

This clone was seen a handful of times. The chain couples TRBV27 to TRBJ2-7, with D maybe TRBD2 (6 bases). The germline gives CDR1 MNHEY, CDR2 SMNVEV (reference sequence). V was trimmed by 7 bases and J by 4 bases, leaving 11 bases between them. The length of the CDR3 is 12 residues. DNA of the CDR3: TGTGCCAGCATCGGGGGATTATACGAGCAGTACTTC. This encodes CASIGGLYEQYF.

This clone was seen a few times. As DNA, the CDR3 is TGTGCAAGCCGGCAGACCGCGGGTGGTTACAATGAGCAGTTCTTC. Its translation is CASRQTAGGYNEQFF. This chain uses TRBV7-2 with TRBJ2-1; D may be TRBD2 (5 bases). The V gene's germline CDR1 is SGHTA and CDR2 FQGNSA. The CDR3 spans 15 residues.

The rearrangement uses TRBV5-6 and TRBJ2-7; D is unresolved. V gave up 2 bases and J gave up 7 bases, with 16 bases separating them. There are 14 residues in the CDR3. CDR1 is SGHDT, CDR2 YYEEEE, per germline. CDR3 sequence: CASSFDQVLSEQYF. CDR3 sequence (DNA): TGTGCCAGCAGCTTTGACCAAGTACTCTCTGAGCAGTACTTC.

The V and J genes are TRBV19 and TRBJ2-5, with TRBD1 as a possible D gene (6 bases). This CDR3 has 15 residues. V was shortened by 3 bases and J by 5 bases, with 16 bases between the two germline ends. Germline CDR1 LNHDA, CDR2 SQIVND (reference sequence). Written as DNA, the CDR3 is TGTGCCAGTAGTATCTCCGGGACACTGACGGAGACCCAGTACTTC. Protein product: CASSISGTLTETQYF. The full variable domain, in which reference TRBV19 and TRBJ2-5 provide the parts outside the CDR3, is DGGITQSPKYLFRKEGQNVTLSCEQNLNHDAMYWYRQDPGQGLRLIYYSQIVNDFQKGDIAEGYSVSREKKESFPLTVTSAQKNPTAFYLCASSISGTLTETQYFGPGTRLLVL.

V is TRBV6-4 and J is TRBJ2-2; D may be TRBD1 (5 bases). Germline-derived CDR1 and CDR2 are MRHNA and SNTAGT. The V end was cut by 4 bases, the J end by 2 bases, with 14 bases between. The CDR3 totals 16 residues. CDR3 amino acids: CASSGETEKNTGELFF. The CDR3, as DNA: TGTGCCAGCAGTGGCGAGACAGAAAAAAACACCGGGGAGCTGTTTTTT.

The V and J genes are TRBV16 and TRBJ1-1, with 10 bases lining up with TRBD1. The V and J ends lost 3 bases and 4 bases, in that order; junction bases with no gene match: 8. The CDR3 sequence is 16 residues long. Germline V gene sequence: CDR1 KGHSY, CDR2 FQNENV. CDR3 residues: CASSHRDRGISTEAFF. The CDR3 region has the DNA TGTGCCAGCAGCCACCGGGACAGGGGTATTTCCACTGAAGCTTTCTTT.

This clone was seen only a few times. The chain joins TRBV28 to TRBJ2-1, with TRBD2 matching 10 bases. The CDR3 is 14 residues long. J was trimmed by 8 bases and V by 5 bases; bases with no gene match: 6. Germline assignment: CDR1 MDHEN and CDR2 SYDVKM. CDR3 DNA sequence: TGTGCCAGCAGTCCCCAAGGGACTAGCGATGAGCAGTTCTTC. It translates to CASSPQGTSDEQFF.

V is TRBV6-4 and J is TRBJ1-1; D uncertain. Trimming stripped 5 bases from V and 1 base from J, with 8 bases between. Germline V CDR1 and CDR2: MRHNA, SNTAGT. The CDR3 has 13 amino acids. CDR3 sequence (DNA): TGTGCCAGCAGTCGATGGGGGAACACTGAAGCTTTCTTT. As protein: CASSRWGNTEAFF.

The genes are TRBV7-2 and TRBJ2-1; D assignment may be TRBD1 or TRBD2 (5 bases each). Germline values: CDR1 SGHTA, CDR2 FQGNSA. V lost 5 bases and J lost 4, with 18 bases in between. The CDR3 is 16 amino acids. The DNA for the CDR3 is TGTGCCAGCAGCCCGCCGGCGGCAGGGAGATACAATGAGCAGTTCTTC. Translated, it gives CASSPPAAGRYNEQFF. Full variable domain (missing parts from reference TRBV7-2 and TRBJ2-1): GAGVSQSPSNKVTEKGKDVELRCDPISGHTALYWYRQSLGQGLEFLIYFQGNSAPDKSGLPSDRFSAERTGGSVSTLTIQRTQQEDSAVYLCASSPPAAGRYNEQFFGPGTRLTVL.

V and J are TRBV20-1 and TRBJ1-5, with a possible D match to TRBD1 (5 bases). Trimming pared 6 bases from V and 7 bases from J, leaving 10 bases between. This CDR3 is 11 amino acids long. Germline V gene data show CDR1 as DFQATT and CDR2 as SNEGSKA (reference sequence). CDR3 in DNA: TGCAGTGCCCAAGGGGTGCAGCCCCAGCATTTT. Its protein product is CSAQGVQPQHF.

The chain recombines TRBV10-2 with TRBJ2-1; TRBD1 agrees at 11 bases. V gave up 3 bases and J gave up 3 bases; unmatched junction bases: 1. The CDR3 extends over 15 amino acids. Per the germline V gene, CDR1 is WSHSY and CDR2 is SAAADI. DNA for the CDR3: TGCGCCAGCAGTGACGGGACAGGGGGCTACAATGAGCAGTTCTTC. It is translated as CASSDGTGGYNEQFF.

This clone was seen ten or more times. The genes are TRBV23-1 and TRBJ1-5; D possibly corresponds to TRBD1 (6 bases). TRBV23-1 qualifies as an ORF whose function is uncertain. V was pared by 0 bases and J by 5 bases, with 14 bases between. The length of the CDR3 is 16 residues. CDR3 region: CASSQSNRVDYQPQHF. The CDR3 nucleotides are TGCGCCAGCAGTCAATCAAACAGGGTCGACTATCAGCCCCAGCATTTT.

The V gene is TRBV7-2, the J gene TRBJ2-7; D remains unclear. This CDR3 has 12 amino acids. Trimming left V 5 bases short and J 3 bases short, with 8 bases between. CDR1 and CDR2 (germline): SGHTA, FQGNSA. CDR3 protein: CASSPRNYEQYF. In DNA form, the CDR3 reads TGTGCCAGCAGCCCACGAAACTACGAGCAGTACTTC.

CDR3 in amino acids: CASSLGVTGELFF. The CDR3 DNA is TGTGCCAGCAGCTTAGGCGTCACCGGGGAGCTGTTTTTT. J is TRBJ2-2 and V is TRBV13; D not certain. Trimming removed 0 bases at V and 4 bases at J, with 3 bases between. Germline V CDR1 and CDR2: PRHDT, FYEKMQ (reference sequence). The CDR3 consists of 13 residues.

The chain carries TRBV10-3 and TRBJ1-4; TRBD1 aligns across 7 bases. V lost 8 bases, J lost 5 bases, and 20 bases stayed unmatched. Germline-derived CDR1 and CDR2 are ENHRY and SYGVKD. The CDR3 is 18 amino acids. The CDR3 DNA sequence: TGTGCCATCGCCCCGGGGGACAGTCCTTTTTCCTCAAATGAAAAACTGTTTTTT. Protein: CAIAPGDSPFSSNEKLFF.

The CDR3 DNA reads as TGTGCCAGCTCACCACAGGGAACGAACACTGAAGCTTTCTTT. Residues: CASSPQGTNTEAFF. J is TRBJ1-1 and V is TRBV18, with D uncertain. V lost 1 base and J 1 base, leaving 7 bases between the germline ends. The CDR3 is made up of 14 amino acids. Germline CDR1 is KGHSH and CDR2 is LQKENI.

The J gene is TRBJ2-5, the V gene TRBV30, with TRBD2 matching 10 bases. Trimming at V came to 4 bases and at J to 3 bases, leaving 20 bases not matched to a gene. CDR1 and CDR2 from the germline V gene are GTSNPN and SVGIG (reference sequence). This CDR3 has 19 amino acids. CDR3 nucleotides: TGTGCCTGGAATCTCTTGGTAGGGACTAGCGCCTACGATAAAGAGACCCAGTACTTC. Protein: CAWNLLVGTSAYDKETQYF. Full variable domain (rest looked up from reference TRBV30 and TRBJ2-5): SQTIHQWPATLVQPVGSPLSLECTVEGTSNPNLYWYRQAAGRGLQLLFYSVGIGQISSEVPQNLSASRPQDRQFILSSKKLLLSDSGFYLCAWNLLVGTSAYDKETQYFGPGTRLLVL.

This clone was seen a handful of times. The chain uses TRBV29-1 and TRBJ2-1, with a weak D call TRBD1 (6 bases). CDR3 size: 11 residues. The V gene's germline CDR1 is SQVTM and CDR2 ANQGSEA. The V and J ends lost 6 bases and 12 bases respectively, with 15 bases between them. DNA of the CDR3: TGCAGCGTCACCACAGGGTTGGCGCAGTTCTTC. It translates to CSVTTGLAQFF.

The genes are TRBV19 and TRBJ2-4; maybe TRBD2 (5 bases). The germline V and J ends were trimmed by 5 bases and 0 bases, with 11 bases remaining between them. Germline CDR1 and CDR2: LNHDA and SQIVND (reference sequence). CDR3 length equals 15 residues. CDR3 in amino acids: CASSDHGVAKNIQYF. The CDR3 coding sequence is TGTGCCAGTAGTGACCACGGGGTAGCCAAAAACATTCAGTACTTC.

J is TRBJ2-1 and V is TRBV25-1; D ambiguous. Trimming removed 7 bases at V and 5 bases at J, with 15 bases between. The CDR3 spans 14 residues. Germline CDR1 is MGHDK and CDR2 is SYGVNS. CDR3 amino acids: CASKVLAGHNEQFF. The DNA of the CDR3 is TGTGCCAGCAAGGTGCTGGCCGGGCACAATGAGCAGTTCTTC.

This clone was picked up a small number of times. This chain connects TRBV6-1 to TRBJ1-1; unclear D gene. CDR1 is MNHNS, CDR2 SASEGT, per germline. This CDR3 spans 14 amino acids. V lost 3 bases and J lost 1, with 9 bases in between. The CDR3 loop is CASSDHNGNTEAFF. The CDR3 DNA follows: TGTGCCAGCAGTGACCATAACGGGAACACTGAAGCTTTCTTT.

The V and J genes are TRBV7-3 and TRBJ2-1; 10 nucleotides align to TRBD2. The germline V gene encodes CDR1 SGHTA and CDR2 FQGTGA. This CDR3 has 16 amino acids. J was trimmed by 0 bases and V by 5 bases; bases with no gene match: 4. CDR3 sequence: CASSHSSGSSYNEQFF. In nucleotides, the CDR3 is TGTGCCAGCAGCCACTCTAGCGGGAGCTCCTACAATGAGCAGTTCTTC.